Listed below are T cell receptor beta chains from one sample, sequenced in a study of T cell responses to AZD1222 COVID-19 vaccine. The table came from immunoSEQ multiplex PCR; TCRdb's copy has only in-frame clones and leaves some out. Among about 130,000 clones listed, 88% were seen once. The sample here was peripheral blood, taken on day 0 of AZD1222 vaccination. The source of these receptors is an adult in good health. Each CDR3 is given without its conserved first and last residue. Each record gives: J gene, V gene, CDR3 protein.

j_gene: TRBJ2-2; v_gene: TRBV10-3; CDR3aa: AISGGPGNTGELF
j_gene: TRBJ1-1; v_gene: TRBV5-1; CDR3aa: ASSAVPDRVGSAF
j_gene: TRBJ1-4; v_gene: TRBV6-6; CDR3aa: ASSLTGLEEKLF
j_gene: TRBJ2-7; v_gene: TRBV5-1; CDR3aa: ASSFQGARGDEQY
j_gene: TRBJ1-4; v_gene: TRBV4-1; CDR3aa: ASSQMGQGVEKLF
j_gene: TRBJ2-3; v_gene: TRBV3-1/TRBV3-2; CDR3aa: ASSQALVQGDTQY
j_gene: TRBJ1-5; v_gene: TRBV19; CDR3aa: ASSIVSGNQPQH
j_gene: TRBJ2-2; v_gene: TRBV9; CDR3aa: ASSALAGGTGELF
j_gene: TRBJ1-5; v_gene: TRBV11-2; CDR3aa: ASSPDRDLNQPQH
j_gene: TRBJ1-5; v_gene: TRBV6-5; CDR3aa: ASSYRTGNQPQH
j_gene: TRBJ1-1; v_gene: TRBV27; CDR3aa: ASSLAALNTEAF
j_gene: TRBJ1-2; v_gene: TRBV15; CDR3aa: ATSRDGQGAQNYGYT
j_gene: TRBJ2-2; v_gene: TRBV10-2; CDR3aa: ASSEKFFGANTGELF
j_gene: TRBJ2-2; v_gene: TRBV24-1; CDR3aa: ATSDGLAGETGELF
j_gene: TRBJ2-7; v_gene: TRBV5-1; CDR3aa: ASRALADSSYEQY
j_gene: TRBJ1-6; v_gene: TRBV10-1; CDR3aa: ASSESWGDDSPLH
j_gene: TRBJ2-3; v_gene: TRBV9; CDR3aa: ASSVGLAGGSDTQY
j_gene: TRBJ1-6; v_gene: TRBV7-9; CDR3aa: ASSHHGENSPLH
j_gene: TRBJ2-3; v_gene: TRBV11-2; CDR3aa: ASSFLGHDYTDTQY
j_gene: TRBJ2-3; v_gene: TRBV29-1; CDR3aa: SVMGTGRTDTQY
j_gene: TRBJ2-6; v_gene: TRBV7-8; CDR3aa: ASSLGGPGANVLT
j_gene: TRBJ1-2; v_gene: TRBV19; CDR3aa: ASSLQGQSYGYT
j_gene: TRBJ2-1; v_gene: TRBV7-8; CDR3aa: ASSLVFEQF
j_gene: TRBJ2-1; v_gene: TRBV27; CDR3aa: ASSYQELREDEQF
j_gene: TRBJ2-2; v_gene: TRBV7-8; CDR3aa: ASSSFRMNTGELF
j_gene: TRBJ1-1; v_gene: TRBV19; CDR3aa: ASSTGQEAEAF
j_gene: TRBJ2-3; v_gene: TRBV9; CDR3aa: ASSVVGRGGSDTQY
j_gene: TRBJ2-5; v_gene: TRBV3-1/TRBV3-2; CDR3aa: ASRPRLAGQETQY
j_gene: TRBJ2-5; v_gene: TRBV19; CDR3aa: ASTPGLAGLETQY
j_gene: TRBJ1-5; v_gene: TRBV6-1; CDR3aa: ASSEGTGWTQH
j_gene: TRBJ2-7; v_gene: TRBV20-1; CDR3aa: SASDRVSYEQY
j_gene: TRBJ2-1; v_gene: TRBV11-2; CDR3aa: ASSWGLALSYNEQF
j_gene: TRBJ2-7; v_gene: TRBV29-1; CDR3aa: SFAGVSYEQY
j_gene: TRBJ1-1; v_gene: TRBV5-1; CDR3aa: ASTRDSSHTEAF
j_gene: TRBJ1-2; v_gene: TRBV9; CDR3aa: ASSPRQRPYYGYT
j_gene: TRBJ1-2; v_gene: TRBV7-9; CDR3aa: ASSLQDSGYT
j_gene: TRBJ2-7; v_gene: TRBV18; CDR3aa: ASSPITGGGEQY
j_gene: TRBJ1-1; v_gene: TRBV24-1; CDR3aa: ATSDPGRGPTEAF
j_gene: TRBJ2-7; v_gene: TRBV19; CDR3aa: ASSGRMRGYEQY
j_gene: TRBJ2-1; v_gene: TRBV6-2/TRBV6-3; CDR3aa: ASSSHPGLREINEQF
j_gene: TRBJ2-2; v_gene: TRBV9; CDR3aa: ASLRGSDYQDGELF
j_gene: TRBJ2-7; v_gene: TRBV27; CDR3aa: ATKAGAYEQY
j_gene: TRBJ2-3; v_gene: TRBV7-9; CDR3aa: ASSSPGQGIDTQY
j_gene: TRBJ1-1; v_gene: TRBV5-6; CDR3aa: ASSLLTGITTEAF
j_gene: TRBJ1-5; v_gene: TRBV3-1/TRBV3-2; CDR3aa: ASSHRPNQPQH
j_gene: TRBJ2-7; v_gene: TRBV5-1; CDR3aa: ASSFNSLREQY
j_gene: TRBJ2-5; v_gene: TRBV5-8; CDR3aa: ASSFETQY
j_gene: TRBJ2-2; v_gene: TRBV11-3; CDR3aa: ASSFTLLAGGPNTGELF
j_gene: TRBJ2-7; v_gene: TRBV5-4; CDR3aa: ASSVNRDYEQY
j_gene: TRBJ1-3; v_gene: TRBV14; CDR3aa: ASSQVRQGSGNTIY
j_gene: TRBJ1-5; v_gene: TRBV18; CDR3aa: ASSPGQGDQPQH
j_gene: TRBJ2-7; v_gene: TRBV9; CDR3aa: ASSVTGTSGSNEQY
j_gene: TRBJ1-6; v_gene: TRBV6-5; CDR3aa: ASSHEADNSPLH
j_gene: TRBJ1-2; v_gene: TRBV14; CDR3aa: ASSPNSYGYT
j_gene: TRBJ1-3; v_gene: TRBV7-2; CDR3aa: ASSLGTAFSGNTIY
j_gene: TRBJ1-1; v_gene: TRBV3-1/TRBV3-2; CDR3aa: ASRNGPEAF